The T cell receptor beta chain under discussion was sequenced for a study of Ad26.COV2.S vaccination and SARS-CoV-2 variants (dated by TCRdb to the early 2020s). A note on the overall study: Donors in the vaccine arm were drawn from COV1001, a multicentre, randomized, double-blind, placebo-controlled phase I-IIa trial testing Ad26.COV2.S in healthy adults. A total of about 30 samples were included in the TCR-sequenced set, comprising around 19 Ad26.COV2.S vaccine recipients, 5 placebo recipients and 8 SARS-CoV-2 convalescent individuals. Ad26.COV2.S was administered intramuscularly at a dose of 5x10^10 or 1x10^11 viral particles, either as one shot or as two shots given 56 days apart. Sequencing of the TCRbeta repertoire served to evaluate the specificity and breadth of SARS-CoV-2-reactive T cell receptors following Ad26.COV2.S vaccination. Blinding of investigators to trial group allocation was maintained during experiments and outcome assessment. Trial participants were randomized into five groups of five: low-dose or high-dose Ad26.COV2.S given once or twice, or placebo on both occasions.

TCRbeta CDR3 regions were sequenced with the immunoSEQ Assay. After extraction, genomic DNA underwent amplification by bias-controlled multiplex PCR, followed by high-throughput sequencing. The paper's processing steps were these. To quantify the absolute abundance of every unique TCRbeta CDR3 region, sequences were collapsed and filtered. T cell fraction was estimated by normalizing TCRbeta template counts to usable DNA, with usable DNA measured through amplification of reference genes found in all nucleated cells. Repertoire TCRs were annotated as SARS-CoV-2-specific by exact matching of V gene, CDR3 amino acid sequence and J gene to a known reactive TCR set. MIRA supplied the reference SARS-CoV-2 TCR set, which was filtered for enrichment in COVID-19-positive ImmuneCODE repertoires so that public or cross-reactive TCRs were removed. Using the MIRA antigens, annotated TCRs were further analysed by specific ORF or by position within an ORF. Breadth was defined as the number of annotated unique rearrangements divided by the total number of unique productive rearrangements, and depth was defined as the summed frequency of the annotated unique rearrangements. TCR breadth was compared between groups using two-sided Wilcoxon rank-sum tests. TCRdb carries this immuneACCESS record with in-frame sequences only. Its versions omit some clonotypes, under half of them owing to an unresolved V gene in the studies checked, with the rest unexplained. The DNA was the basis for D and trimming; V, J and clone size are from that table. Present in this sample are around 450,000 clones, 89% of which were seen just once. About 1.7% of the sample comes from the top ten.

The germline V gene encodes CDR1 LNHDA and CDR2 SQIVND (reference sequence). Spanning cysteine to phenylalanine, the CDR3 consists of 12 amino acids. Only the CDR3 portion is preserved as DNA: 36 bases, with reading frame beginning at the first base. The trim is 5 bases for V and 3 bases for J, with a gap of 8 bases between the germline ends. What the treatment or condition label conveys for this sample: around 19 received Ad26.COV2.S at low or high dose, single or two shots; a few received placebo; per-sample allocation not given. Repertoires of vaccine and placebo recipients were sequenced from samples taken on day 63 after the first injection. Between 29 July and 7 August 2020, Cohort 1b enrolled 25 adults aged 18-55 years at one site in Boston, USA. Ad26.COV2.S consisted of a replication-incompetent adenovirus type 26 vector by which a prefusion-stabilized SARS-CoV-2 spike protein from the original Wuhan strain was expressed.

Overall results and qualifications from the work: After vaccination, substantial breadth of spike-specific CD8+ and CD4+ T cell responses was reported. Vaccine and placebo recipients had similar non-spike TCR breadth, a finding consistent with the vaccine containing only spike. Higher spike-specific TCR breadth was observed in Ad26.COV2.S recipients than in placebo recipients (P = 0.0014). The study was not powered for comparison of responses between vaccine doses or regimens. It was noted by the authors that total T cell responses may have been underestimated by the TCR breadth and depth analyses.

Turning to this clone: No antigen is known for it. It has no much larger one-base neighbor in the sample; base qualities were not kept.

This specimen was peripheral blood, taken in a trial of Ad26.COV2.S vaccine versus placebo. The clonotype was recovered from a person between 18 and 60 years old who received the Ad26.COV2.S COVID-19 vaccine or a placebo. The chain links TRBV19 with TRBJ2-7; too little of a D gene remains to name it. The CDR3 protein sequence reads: CASSAADYEQYF. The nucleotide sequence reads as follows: TGTGCCAGTAGTGCTGCCGACTACGAGCAGTACTTC.